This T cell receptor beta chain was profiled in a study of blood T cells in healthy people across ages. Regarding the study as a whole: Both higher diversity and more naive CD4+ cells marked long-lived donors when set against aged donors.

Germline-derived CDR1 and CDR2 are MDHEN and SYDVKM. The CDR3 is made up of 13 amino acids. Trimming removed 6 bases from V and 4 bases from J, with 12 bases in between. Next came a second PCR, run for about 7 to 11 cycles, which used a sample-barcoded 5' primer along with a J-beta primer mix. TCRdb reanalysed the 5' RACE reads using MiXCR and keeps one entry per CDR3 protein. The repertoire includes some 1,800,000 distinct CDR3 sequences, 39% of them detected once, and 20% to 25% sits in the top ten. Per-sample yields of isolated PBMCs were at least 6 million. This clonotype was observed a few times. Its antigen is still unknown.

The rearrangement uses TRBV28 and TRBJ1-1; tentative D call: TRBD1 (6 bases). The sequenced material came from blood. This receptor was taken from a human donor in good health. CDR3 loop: CASSNPQGTEAFF. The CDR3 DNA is TGTGCCAGCAGCAACCCACAGGGCACTGAAGCTTTCTTT.